In its sample, the clone carrying this TCR beta chain was seen many times. Its antigen is as yet unknown. Roughly 10 milliliters of peripheral blood were drawn from each donor. The authors extracted at least 5.5 micrograms of total RNA per sample. The second PCR ran about 6 to 11 cycles with a sample-barcoded 5' primer and J-beta primers. One entry per CDR3 protein, called by TCRdb with MiXCR from the 5' RACE reads. This sample carries about a million distinct CDR3 sequences, roughly 50% of them seen once, and the ten largest clones take 20% to 25%. The record originates from a study of blood T cells in healthy people across ages. Study results and caveats: Donor CMV status, an unknown factor, possibly confounded changes in expanded clonotypes.

Trimming took off 5 bases at V and 2 bases at J, with 10 bases between the two ends. The CDR3 runs 15 residues. Germline V gene lookup returns CDR1 SGHTA and CDR2 FQGNSA. This TCR derives from a woman aged 55-69 years in good health. Sequencing input: blood. The chain uses TRBV7-2 and TRBJ2-6, with a tentative D call TRBD1 (5 bases). The CDR3 spells CASSQDRAGANVLTF. The CDR3 nucleotides read TGTGCCAGCAGCCAAGACAGAGCTGGGGCCAACGTCCTGACTTTC.